The entry that follows covers one T cell receptor beta chain sequence. Its antigen is unidentified. Germline V gene data show CDR1 as SGHTA and CDR2 as FQGTGA. The V segment lost 1 base and the J segment 4 bases; nucleotides outside the gene matches: 5. This CDR3 comprises 17 residues. Study donors comprised healthy, HIV-negative adults devoid of recent acute infection or vaccination. TCRdb keeps only in-frame clones here, not all; method: immunoSEQ multiplex PCR. The sample includes some 500,000 clones, about 96% of them seen just once. This sample is part of a study of shared clonotypes between healthy human individuals. Overall study results and limits: For naive CD4 cells, approximately 4.8% of clonotypes were shared across several donors. In the sorted subsets, rarefaction showed sequencing was incomplete despite large depth. Represented diversity (both genetic and exposure-history) was limited by the small number of donors.

The chain carries TRBV7-3 and TRBJ2-1; 12 bases align to TRBD2. Material: naive CD4+ T cells sorted from blood. The subset: CD45RA+ positively selected. The clonotype comes from a woman in her twenties or thirties in good health. CDR3 DNA: TGTGCCAGCAGCTTAATCAAGGGACTAGCGGGTTACAATGAGCAGTTCTTC. This translates into CASSLIKGLAGYNEQFF.